What follows are 22 T cell receptor beta chains derived from one specimen sequenced in a study of cytomegalovirus exposure and HLA in healthy donors. A multiplex PCR was run with 60 Vbeta primers and 13 Jbeta primers. Repertoires were generated with immunoSEQ multiplex PCR, while TCRdb's copy carries only in-frame clones and drops some. The sample lists about 150,000 clones; around 84% were seen once. Sequenced material: PBMCs. The source of these receptors is a woman younger than 35 in good health and CMV-seronegative.

The V call is TRBV4-3, the J call TRBJ2-2; D is uncertain. V gave up 5 bases and J gave up 4 bases, with 14 bases separating them. Germline loops: CDR1 LGHNA, CDR2 YSLEER. The length of the CDR3 is 15 residues. CDR3 in amino acids: CASSTQSHPTGELFF. As DNA, the CDR3 is TGCGCCAGCAGCACCCAAAGCCATCCCACCGGGGAGCTGTTTTTT.

This chain links TRBV28 with TRBJ2-7; a weak D match, TRBD1 (6 bases). V lost 8 bases and J 5 bases, leaving 25 bases between the germline ends. Looked up from germline, CDR1 is MDHEN and CDR2 is SYDVKM. The CDR3 spans 16 residues. In DNA, the CDR3 is TGTGCCAGCTTGCCTTCCTATGGACAGTCCAACGACGAGCAGTACTTC. It specifies CASLPSYGQSNDEQYF.

V and J are TRBV5-8 and TRBJ1-4, with TRBD1 identical over 9 bases. Germline values: CDR1 SGHTS, CDR2 YDEGEE. This CDR3 spans 13 amino acids. V dropped 4 bases and J dropped 7; count of bases not matched to a gene: 2. In DNA form, the CDR3 reads TGTGCCAGCAGCGTGGACAGGGGTGAAAAACTGTTTTTT. This gives the protein CASSVDRGEKLFF.

The chain links TRBV5-4 to TRBJ2-1; no definite D call. Per the germline V gene, CDR1 is SGHNT and CDR2 is YYREEE (reference sequence). The CDR3 covers 14 residues. The V end lost 0 bases, the J end lost 0 bases, and 4 bases lay between the germline ends. Here the CDR3 DNA reads TGTGCCAGCAGCTTGGCCTACTCCTACAATGAGCAGTTCTTC. It yields the protein CASSLAYSYNEQFF. The full variable domain, with the rest looked up from reference TRBV5-4 and TRBJ2-1, is ETGVTQSPTHLIKTRGQQVTLRCSSQSGHNTVSWYQQALGQGPQFIFQYYREEENGRGNFPPRFSGLQFPNYSSELNVNALELDDSALYLCASSLAYSYNEQFFGPGTRLTVL.

J is TRBJ1-6 and V is TRBV7-2; unclear D gene. This CDR3 contains 13 residues. Between the trimmed V and J ends, which lost 5 bases and 7 bases, there was a span of 9 bases. Per germline, CDR1 SGHTA and CDR2 FQGNSA. The CDR3 nucleotides read TGTGCCAGCAGCCCTCGGGTCAATTCACCCCTCCACTTT. Translation: CASSPRVNSPLHF. The full variable domain, rest sourced from reference TRBV7-2 and TRBJ1-6, is GAGVSQSPSNKVTEKGKDVELRCDPISGHTALYWYRQSLGQGLEFLIYFQGNSAPDKSGLPSDRFSAERTGGSVSTLTIQRTQQEDSAVYLCASSPRVNSPLHFGNGTRLTVT.

The rearrangement links TRBV28 to TRBJ2-1; no firm D call. V was cut by 1 base and J by 1 base, with 14 bases left in between. Germline V gives CDR1 MDHEN, CDR2 SYDVKM. This CDR3 spans 17 amino acids. This chain's CDR3 is CASSLSVLFPSYNEQFF. The CDR3 DNA sequence: TGTGCCAGCAGTTTATCTGTCCTCTTTCCGTCCTACAATGAGCAGTTCTTC. The full variable domain, completed using reference TRBV28 and TRBJ2-1, is DVKVTQSSRYLVKRTGEKVFLECVQDMDHENMFWYRQDPGLGLRLIYFSYDVKMKEKGDIPEGYSVSREKKERFSLILESASTNQTSMYLCASSLSVLFPSYNEQFFGPGTRLTVL.

This chain links TRBV5-5 with TRBJ2-5; TRBD1 matches at 8 bases. The trim removed 4 bases at V and 0 bases at J, leaving 8 bases unmatched. Germline V gene lookup returns CDR1 SGHKS and CDR2 YYEKEE (reference sequence). The CDR3 totals 16 residues. In nucleotides, the CDR3 is TGTGCCAGCAGCCGGACAGGGTACGGGTACCAAGAGACCCAGTACTTC. Residues: CASSRTGYGYQETQYF.

This clone has a handful of counts. The CDR3 loop reads CASSPYRGANEKLFF. CDR3 coding DNA: TGTGCCAGCAGTCCGTACAGGGGTGCTAATGAAAAACTGTTTTTT. The J gene is TRBJ1-4, the V gene TRBV28, with 7 positions matching TRBD1. Trimming at V came to 5 bases and at J to 3 bases, leaving 6 bases not matched to a gene. Germline V gene sequence: CDR1 MDHEN, CDR2 SYDVKM. This CDR3 is 15 amino acids long. The full variable domain, with the rest looked up from reference TRBV28 and TRBJ1-4, is DVKVTQSSRYLVKRTGEKVFLECVQDMDHENMFWYRQDPGLGLRLIYFSYDVKMKEKGDIPEGYSVSREKKERFSLILESASTNQTSMYLCASSPYRGANEKLFFGSGTQLSVL.

The V gene is TRBV19, the J gene TRBJ2-1, with TRBD2 identical over 7 bases. There are 17 residues in the CDR3. Per germline, CDR1 LNHDA and CDR2 SQIVND (reference sequence). Losses at the gene ends were 3 bases for V and 0 bases for J; bases not matched to a gene: 8. The chain's CDR3 is CASSIINGGSSYNEQFF. The CDR3 region has the DNA TGTGCCAGTAGTATTATTAATGGCGGGAGCTCCTACAATGAGCAGTTCTTC.

This chain uses TRBV7-8 with TRBJ2-7, with D perhaps TRBD1 (5 bases). The CDR3 has 14 residues. V gave up 4 bases and J gave up 2 bases, with 12 bases separating them. CDR1 SGHVS and CDR2 FQNEAQ come from the germline V gene. Written as DNA, the CDR3 is TGTGCCAGCAGCTCTCCCAGGGTACCCTACGAGCAGTACTTC. Translated: CASSSPRVPYEQYF. The full variable domain, its missing parts supplied by reference TRBV7-8 and TRBJ2-7, is GAGVSQSPRYKVAKRGQDVALRCDPISGHVSLFWYQQALGQGPEFLTYFQNEAQLDKSGLPSDRFFAERPEGSVSTLKIQRTQQEDSAVYLCASSSPRVPYEQYFGPGTRLTVT.

The gene calls are TRBV27 and TRBJ2-3; the match to TRBD2 covers 7 bases. The germline V gene has CDR1 MNHEY and CDR2 SMNVEV (reference sequence). The V gene end was trimmed by 5 bases and the J gene end by 1 base; junction bases not matched to a gene: 9. The CDR3 has 16 amino acids. The CDR3 DNA follows: TGTGCCAGCAGTCCCTCAGCGGGGACGGGCACAGATACGCAGTATTTT. It yields the protein CASSPSAGTGTDTQYF.

This chain links TRBV21-1 with TRBJ1-2; the D call in the table, TRBD1, was not verified against the DNA. TRBV21-1 is flagged as a pseudogene. CDR3 length: 13 residues. The CDR3 loop is CASSNSGKKYYTF. CDR3 sequence (DNA): TGTGCCAGCAGCAATTCAGGGAAAAAGTACTACACCTTC.

V usage is TRBV27 and J usage is TRBJ1-5; D is unclear. The CDR3 contains 13 residues. Trimming took 5 bases from V and 3 from J, leaving 8 bases between them. The germline CDR1 and CDR2 sequences are MNHEY and SMNVEV (reference sequence). CDR3 DNA: TGTGCCAGCAGTGAGATCTACAATCAGCCCCAGCATTTT. Translated, it gives CASSEIYNQPQHF.

The gene calls are TRBV10-2 and TRBJ2-5; 11 positions match TRBD2. Trimming removed 3 bases from V and 4 bases from J; junction bases left unmatched: 7. Per germline, CDR1 WSHSY and CDR2 SAAADI. The CDR3 sequence is 16 residues long. The CDR3 coding sequence is TGCGCCAGCAGTGACCCCCCCGGGACTAGCGGAGAGACCCAGTACTTC. Amino acid sequence: CASSDPPGTSGETQYF.

The chain carries TRBV19 and TRBJ1-2, with D maybe TRBD1 (6 bases). The CDR3 covers 15 residues. The V end lost 5 bases, the J end lost 4 bases, and 17 bases lay between the germline ends. The germline gives CDR1 LNHDA, CDR2 SQIVND (reference sequence). CDR3 region: CASSSPGGGLYGYTF. DNA of the CDR3: TGTGCCAGTAGTTCCCCGGGGGGGGGCCTCTATGGCTACACCTTC.

This clone was recorded a few times. This sequence joins TRBV28 and TRBJ2-5; D may be TRBD2 (6 bases). The CDR3 is made up of 15 amino acids. Trimming shortened V by 1 base and J by 4 bases, and 13 bases separated the two germline ends. CDR1 and CDR2 (germline): MDHEN, SYDVKM. The CDR3 loop is CASSLSGGIVETQYF. The CDR3 DNA sequence: TGTGCCAGCAGTTTATCAGGCGGGATAGTAGAGACCCAGTACTTC.

This chain joins TRBV30 and TRBJ1-2; D might be TRBD1 (5 bases). Per germline, CDR1 GTSNPN and CDR2 SVGIG (reference sequence). CDR3 length equals 13 residues. The ends were cut back, 4 bases at V and 7 bases at J, with 16 bases in the middle. In DNA, the CDR3 is TGTGCCTGGATCCGCCGGGACTCAATTGGCTACACCTTC. Encoded protein: CAWIRRDSIGYTF.

This rearrangement joins TRBV29-1 to TRBJ2-3; D perhaps matches TRBD2 (6 bases). CDR1 is SQVTM, CDR2 ANQGSEA, per germline. V was pared by 7 bases and J by 1 base, with 18 bases between. The CDR3 has 15 residues. CDR3 DNA: TGCAGCGCCTCCAAGGGGTGGGGGGGCACAGATACGCAGTATTTT. Encoded protein: CSASKGWGGTDTQYF.

The chain recombines TRBV7-2 with TRBJ1-4; 7 bases line up with TRBD1. J was trimmed by 0 bases and V by 0 bases; bases with no gene match: 7. Germline V lookup: CDR1 SGHTA, CDR2 FQGNSA. This CDR3 has 18 amino acids. This CDR3 is CASSLASRGTATNEKLFF. In DNA form, the CDR3 reads TGTGCCAGCAGCTTAGCCAGTCGAGGGACAGCAACTAATGAAAAACTGTTTTTT. Full variable domain (missing parts from reference TRBV7-2 and TRBJ1-4): GAGVSQSPSNKVTEKGKDVELRCDPISGHTALYWYRQSLGQGLEFLIYFQGNSAPDKSGLPSDRFSAERTGGSVSTLTIQRTQQEDSAVYLCASSLASRGTATNEKLFFGSGTQLSVL.

The chain is built from TRBV7-9 and TRBJ2-3; perhaps TRBD1 as D (5 bases). In germline, CDR1 is SEHNR, CDR2 FQNEAQ (reference sequence). The V end was cut by 11 bases, the J end by 2 bases, with 14 bases between. The CDR3 extends over 13 amino acids. The CDR3 sequence: CALQGRDTDTQYF. The CDR3 DNA sequence: TGTGCCTTGCAAGGCAGGGACACAGATACGCAGTATTTT.

This clone was seen just once. The chain has TRBV21-1 and TRBJ1-5. TRBV21-1 represents a pseudogene. The CDR3 spans 15 residues. The CDR3 DNA is TGTGCCAGCATCCCCTCCAAGCCTAGCAATCAGCCCCAGCATTTT. Translating it yields CASIPSKPSNQPQHF.

The CDR3: CASSTTTGSSYEQYF. CDR3 nucleotide sequence: TGTGCCAGCAGCACAACGACGGGGAGCTCCTACGAGCAGTACTTC. This rearrangement joins TRBV21-1 to TRBJ2-7; no DNA check was done on the table's D call, TRBD2. TRBV21-1 is assigned pseudogene status. The CDR3 length is 15 residues.